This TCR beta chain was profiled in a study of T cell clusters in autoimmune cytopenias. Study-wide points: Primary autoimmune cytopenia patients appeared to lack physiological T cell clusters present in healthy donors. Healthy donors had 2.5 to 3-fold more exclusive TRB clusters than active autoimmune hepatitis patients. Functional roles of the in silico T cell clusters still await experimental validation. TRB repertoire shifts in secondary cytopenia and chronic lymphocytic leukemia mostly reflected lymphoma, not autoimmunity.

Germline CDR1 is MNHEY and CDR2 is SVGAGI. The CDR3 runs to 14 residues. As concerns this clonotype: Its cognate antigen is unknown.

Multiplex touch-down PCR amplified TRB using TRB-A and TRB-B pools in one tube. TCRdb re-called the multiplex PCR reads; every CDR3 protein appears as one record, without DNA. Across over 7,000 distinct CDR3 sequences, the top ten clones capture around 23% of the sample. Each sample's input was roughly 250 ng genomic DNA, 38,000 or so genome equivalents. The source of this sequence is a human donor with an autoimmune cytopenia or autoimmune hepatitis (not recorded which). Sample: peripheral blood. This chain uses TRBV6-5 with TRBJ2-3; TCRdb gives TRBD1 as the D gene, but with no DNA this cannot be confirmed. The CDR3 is CASSATGYTDTQYF.